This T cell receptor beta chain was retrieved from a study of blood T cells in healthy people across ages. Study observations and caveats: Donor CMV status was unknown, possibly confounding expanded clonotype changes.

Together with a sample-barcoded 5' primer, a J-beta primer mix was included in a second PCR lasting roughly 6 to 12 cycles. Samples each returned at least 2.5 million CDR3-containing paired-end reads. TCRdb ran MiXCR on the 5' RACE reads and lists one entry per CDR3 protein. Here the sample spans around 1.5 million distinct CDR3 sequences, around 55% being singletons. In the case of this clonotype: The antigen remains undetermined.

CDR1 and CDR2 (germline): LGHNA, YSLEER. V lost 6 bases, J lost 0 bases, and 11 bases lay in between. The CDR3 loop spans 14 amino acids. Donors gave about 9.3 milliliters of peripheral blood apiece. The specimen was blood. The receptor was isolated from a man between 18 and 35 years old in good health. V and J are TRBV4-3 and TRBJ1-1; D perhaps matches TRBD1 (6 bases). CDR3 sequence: CASRKGEMNTEAFF. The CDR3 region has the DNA TGCGCCAGCAGGAAGGGGGAGATGAACACTGAAGCTTTCTTT.